Listed here is a single T cell receptor beta chain. The sample belongs to a study of blood T cell repertoires in COVID-19. The overall study: Sites across the United States, Italy and Spain contributed samples from acute and convalescent COVID-19. Sample material is recorded as cDNA or gDNA derived from T cells, B-cell-depleted T cells, or PBMCs.

Germline CDR1 and CDR2: MNHEY and SMNVEV (reference sequence). Trimming stripped 5 bases from V and 0 bases from J, with 6 bases between. The CDR3 covers 13 residues. The authors' processing: From reference gene primer amplification, estimates of nucleated cell counts were derived. Repertoires were generated with immunoSEQ multiplex PCR, while TCRdb's copy carries only in-frame clones and drops some. V and J calls and clone size are as listed in that table; D and trimming were resolved from the DNA. The sample records approximately 58,000 clones, about three quarters being singletons. The clonotype originates from a man aged 65 to 79 with active or convalescent COVID-19. Sequencing input: peripheral blood. The rearrangement uses TRBV27 and TRBJ2-3; D gene ambiguous. The CDR3 DNA follows: TGTGCCAGCAGTCTCACTAGCACAGATACGCAGTATTTT. This sequence encodes CASSLTSTDTQYF.